This T cell receptor (beta chain) was observed in a study of blood T cells in healthy people across ages. This clonotype was counted a few times. Next came a second PCR, run for about 6 to 12 cycles, which used a sample-barcoded 5' primer along with a J-beta primer mix. TCRdb re-called the 5' RACE reads through MiXCR, storing one row per CDR3 protein. The table includes about 1.1 million distinct CDR3 sequences, under 40% detected once. This CDR3 region has 13 residues. The V gene lost 5 bases and the J gene lost 2 bases, with 9 bases spanning the gap. Germline V gene sequence: CDR1 DFQATT, CDR2 SNEGSKA (reference sequence).

Sequenced sample: blood. The V gene is TRBV20-1, the J gene TRBJ1-4; D not certain. This clonotype was sampled from a young man in good health. The CDR3 DNA reads as TGCAGTGCTCGAAGCGTTACTAATGAAAAACTGTTTTTT. The encoded protein is CSARSVTNEKLFF.